At least ten counts were recorded for the clone carrying this T cell receptor beta chain. Its antigen is not known. The CDR3 totals 17 residues. Germline CDR1 MNHNS, CDR2 SASEGT. Trimming left V 4 bases short and J 3 bases short, with 21 bases between. Moderate-to-severe activity, CAS at least 3, NOSPECS at least 4 and duration under 3 months characterized donors with ophthalmopathy. PBMCs were density-gradient isolated from about 9.6 ml fresh blood. Researchers took RNA transcripts and amplified TCR beta CDR3 regions from them. Investigators did first-round RT-PCR with HTBI primers, then second-round multiplex PCR. In TCRdb, the multiplex PCR reads were re-called with MiXCR into one record per CDR3 protein. The sample contains some 400,000 distinct CDR3 sequences, 15% to 20% of which appear only once. This entry comes from a study of Graves' ophthalmopathy and Graves' hyperthyroidism. Overall study: Peripheral blood (taken before any treatment) was collected at initial diagnosis.

Findings and caveats of the study: Ophthalmopathy progression cases were predicted by the model with about 70% sensitivity and almost 75% specificity.

This TCR came from a woman between 18 and 30 years old with Graves' ophthalmopathy. The material sequenced was peripheral blood. The V and J genes are TRBV6-1 and TRBJ1-1; D possibly corresponds to TRBD1 (5 bases). This chain's CDR3 is CASSALGDGGHYTEAFF. The CDR3 DNA is TGTGCCAGCAGTGCCCTCGGGGACGGCGGACACTACACTGAAGCTTTCTTT.